A single T cell receptor beta chain is shown here with its context. The antigen is not known. Germline and junction disagree at one end, which may indicate a read error. Sequenced by immunoSEQ multiplex PCR; TCRdb stores in-frame clones only, minus some. The sample shows roughly 82,000 clones, 70% to 90% of them seen only once. Germline assignment: CDR1 SSHAT and CDR2 FNYEAQ (reference sequence). The CDR3 loop spans 15 amino acids. The sample belongs to a study of T cell responses to AZD1222 COVID-19 vaccine. General study points: Among the donors, most were white British and more were female, and clonal diversity was possibly underestimated. Just five to seven people given AZD1222 tested seropositive at baseline.

This rearrangement joins TRBV7-7 to TRBJ2-3, with TRBD1 matching over 9 bases. Source: peripheral blood, taken on day 0 of AZD1222 vaccination. The sequence was collected from an adult in good health. CDR3 loop: CASSLQGASTDTQYF. Written as DNA, the CDR3 is TGTGCTAGCAGCTTACAGGGGGCTAGCACAGATACGCAGTATTTT.